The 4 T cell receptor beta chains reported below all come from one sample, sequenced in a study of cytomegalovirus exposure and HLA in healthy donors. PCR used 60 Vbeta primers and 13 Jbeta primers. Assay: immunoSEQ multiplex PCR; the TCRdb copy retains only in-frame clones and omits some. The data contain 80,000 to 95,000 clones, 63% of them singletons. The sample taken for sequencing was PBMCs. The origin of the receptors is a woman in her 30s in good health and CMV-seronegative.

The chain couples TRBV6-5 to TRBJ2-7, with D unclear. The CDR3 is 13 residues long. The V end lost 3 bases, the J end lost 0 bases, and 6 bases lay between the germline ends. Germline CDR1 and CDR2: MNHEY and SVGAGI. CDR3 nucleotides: TGTGCCAGCAGTTATGCCGGCTCCTACGAGCAGTACTTC. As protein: CASSYAGSYEQYF.

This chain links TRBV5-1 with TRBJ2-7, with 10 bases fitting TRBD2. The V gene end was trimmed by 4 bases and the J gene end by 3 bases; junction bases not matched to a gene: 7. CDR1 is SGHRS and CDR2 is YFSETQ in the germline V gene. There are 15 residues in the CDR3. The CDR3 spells CASSGGLAGDYEQYF. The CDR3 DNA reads TGCGCCAGCAGCGGGGGGCTAGCGGGAGACTACGAGCAGTACTTC. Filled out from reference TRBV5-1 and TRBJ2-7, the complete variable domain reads KAGVTQTPRYLIKTRGQQVTLSCSPISGHRSVSWYQQTPGQGLQFLFEYFSETQRNKGNFPGRFSGRQFSNSRSEMNVSTLELGDSALYLCASSGGLAGDYEQYFGPGTRLTVT.

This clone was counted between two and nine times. The CDR3 loop reads CASNGGRDTEAFF. For the CDR3, the DNA is TGCGCCAGCAATGGGGGGAGGGACACTGAAGCTTTCTTT. V and J are TRBV5-1 and TRBJ1-1; D perhaps matches TRBD1 (5 bases). CDR1 SGHRS and CDR2 YFSETQ come from the germline V gene. This CDR3 has 13 residues. Trimming took 6 bases from V and 3 from J, leaving 12 bases between them.

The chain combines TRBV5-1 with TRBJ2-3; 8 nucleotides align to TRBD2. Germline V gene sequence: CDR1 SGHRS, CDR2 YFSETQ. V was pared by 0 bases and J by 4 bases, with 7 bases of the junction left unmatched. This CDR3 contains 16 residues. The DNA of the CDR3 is TGCGCCAGCAGCTTGGTCGGCGGGGGGCCCCCAGATACGCAGTATTTT. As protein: CASSLVGGGPPDTQYF.